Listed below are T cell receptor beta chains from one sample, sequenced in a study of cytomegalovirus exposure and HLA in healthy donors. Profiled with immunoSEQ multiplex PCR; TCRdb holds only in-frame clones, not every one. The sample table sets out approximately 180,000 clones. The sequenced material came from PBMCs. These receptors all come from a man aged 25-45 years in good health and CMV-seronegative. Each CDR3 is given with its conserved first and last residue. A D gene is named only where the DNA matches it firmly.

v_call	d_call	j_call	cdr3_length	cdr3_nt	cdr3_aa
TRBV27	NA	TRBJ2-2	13	TGTGCCAGCAGTGGCAACAGGCCCGGGGAGCTGTTTTTT	CASSGNRPGELFF
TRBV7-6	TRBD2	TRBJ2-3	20	TGTGCCAGCAGCTTTTCACCGGGACTAGGTTGGATTCTGACCTCAGATACGCAGTATTTT	CASSFSPGLGWILTSDTQYF
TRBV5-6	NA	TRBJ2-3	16	TGTGCCAGCAGCTTGTTTGGCGGGGAATCCACGAATACGCAGTATTTT	CASSLFGGESTNTQYF
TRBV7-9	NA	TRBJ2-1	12	TGTGCCAGCAGCTACCTTTCAGCGGGGCAGTTCTTC	CASSYLSAGQFF
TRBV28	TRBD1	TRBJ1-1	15	TGTGCCAGCAGAAATCAGGGACAGGGGGAAACTGAAGCTTTCTTT	CASRNQGQGETEAFF
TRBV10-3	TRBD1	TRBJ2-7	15	TGTGCCATCAGTGCGCCCGGGACAGGGGATGACGAGCAGTACTTC	CAISAPGTGDDEQYF
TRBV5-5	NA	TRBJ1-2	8	TGTGCCAGCAGCCTCGCGACCTTC	CASSLATF
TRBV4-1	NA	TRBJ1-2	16	TGCGCCAGCAGCCAAGATATCGGGGGTCGGGTCTATGGCTACACCTTC	CASSQDIGGRVYGYTF
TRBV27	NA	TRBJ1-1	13	TGTGCCAGCAGTTTGTATGGGGCCACTGAAGCTTTCTTT	CASSLYGATEAFF
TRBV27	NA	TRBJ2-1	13	TGTGCCAGCAGTTTCTACAGAAACAATGAGCAGTTCTTC	CASSFYRNNEQFF
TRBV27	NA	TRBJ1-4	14	TGTGCCAGCAGGCCCGGTCTTTCTAATGAAAAACTGTTTTTT	CASRPGLSNEKLFF
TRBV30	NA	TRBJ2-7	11	TGTGCCTGGAGCCTTTCCTACGAGCAGTACTTC	CAWSLSYEQYF
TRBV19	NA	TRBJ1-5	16	TGTGCCAGTAGTACCGGGACTCCGAGGGGCAATCAGCCCCAGCATTTT	CASSTGTPRGNQPQHF
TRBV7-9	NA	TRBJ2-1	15	TGTGCCAGCAGCTTAGTCGGGGTAGCCTACAATGAGCAGTTCTTC	CASSLVGVAYNEQFF
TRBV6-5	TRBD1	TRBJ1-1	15	TGTGCCAGCAGCCACCCCGGGACAGGGGGCGGAGGGACTTTCTTT	CASSHPGTGGGGTFF
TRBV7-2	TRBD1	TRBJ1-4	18	TGTGCCAGCAGCTTCTCGGGACAGGGCTGGCGGACTAATGAAAAACTGTTTTTT	CASSFSGQGWRTNEKLFF
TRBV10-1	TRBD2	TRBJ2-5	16	TGCGCCAGCAGTCACGGACTAGCGGGGGAACAAGAGACCCAGTACTTC	CASSHGLAGEQETQYF
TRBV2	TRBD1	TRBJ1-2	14	TGTGCCAGCAGTCGGGACAGGGGGCGAGGTGGCTACACCTTC	CASSRDRGRGGYTF
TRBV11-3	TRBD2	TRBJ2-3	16	TGTGCCAGCAGCCGTAGACTAGCGGGGGAAACAGATACGCAGTATTTT	CASSRRLAGETDTQYF
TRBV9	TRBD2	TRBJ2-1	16	TGTGCCAGCAGCGTTGGGACTAGCGTAAAATACAATGAGCAGTTCTTC	CASSVGTSVKYNEQFF
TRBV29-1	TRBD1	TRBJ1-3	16	TGCAGCGTTGAAGATCGGCAGGGGGCGGCTGGAAACACCATATATTTT	CSVEDRQGAAGNTIYF
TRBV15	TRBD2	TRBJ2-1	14	TGTGCCACCAGCAGATCCGGGACTAGCGGAGAGCAGTTCTTC	CATSRSGTSGEQFF
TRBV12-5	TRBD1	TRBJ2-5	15	TGTGCTAGTGCGGTGGGGACAGGGGGGCAAGAGACCCAGTACTTC	CASAVGTGGQETQYF
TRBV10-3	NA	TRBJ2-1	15	TGTGCCATCAGTGTAGGGGGAGATATGAACAATGAGCAGTTCTTC	CAISVGGDMNNEQFF
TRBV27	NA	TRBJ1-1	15	TGTGCCAGCAGTCCATCGACAGGAACGAACACTGAAGCTTTCTTT	CASSPSTGTNTEAFF
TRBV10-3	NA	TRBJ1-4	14	TGTGCCATCAGTTTAAACAGGGATGGGGAAAAACTGTTTTTT	CAISLNRDGEKLFF
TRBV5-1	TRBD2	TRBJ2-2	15	TGCGCCAGCAGCCCTCAAATAGCGGGAGCCGGGGAGCTGTTTTTT	CASSPQIAGAGELFF
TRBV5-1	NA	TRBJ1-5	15	TGCGCCAGCAGCTTGGGGGAGGTAACGGGGCAGCCCCAGCATTTT	CASSLGEVTGQPQHF